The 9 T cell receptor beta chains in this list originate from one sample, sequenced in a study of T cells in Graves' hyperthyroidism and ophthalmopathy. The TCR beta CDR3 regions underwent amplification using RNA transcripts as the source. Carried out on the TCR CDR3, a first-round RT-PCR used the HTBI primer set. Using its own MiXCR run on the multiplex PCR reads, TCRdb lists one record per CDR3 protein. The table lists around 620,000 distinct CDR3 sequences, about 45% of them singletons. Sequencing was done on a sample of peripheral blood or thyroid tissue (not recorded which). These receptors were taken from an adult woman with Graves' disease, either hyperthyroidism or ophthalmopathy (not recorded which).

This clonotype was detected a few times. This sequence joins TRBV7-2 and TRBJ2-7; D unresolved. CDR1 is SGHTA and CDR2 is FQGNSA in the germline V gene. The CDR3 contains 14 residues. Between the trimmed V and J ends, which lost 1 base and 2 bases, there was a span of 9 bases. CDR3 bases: TGTGCCAGCAGCTTAGGGCAGCATACCTACGAGCAGTACTTC. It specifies CASSLGQHTYEQYF.

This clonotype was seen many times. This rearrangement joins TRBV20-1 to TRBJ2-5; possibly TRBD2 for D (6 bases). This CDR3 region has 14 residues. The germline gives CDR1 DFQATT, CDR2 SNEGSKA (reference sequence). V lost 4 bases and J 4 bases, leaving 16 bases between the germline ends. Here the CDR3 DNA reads TGCAGTGCTATGCAATTAGCGGACGCAGAGACCCAGTACTTC. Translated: CSAMQLADAETQYF.

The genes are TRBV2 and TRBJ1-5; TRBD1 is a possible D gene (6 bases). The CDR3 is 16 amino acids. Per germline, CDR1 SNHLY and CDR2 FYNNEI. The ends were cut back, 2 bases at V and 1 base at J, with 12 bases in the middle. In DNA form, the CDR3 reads TGTGCCAGCAGTGAATCCGGGGGCCGCAGCAATCAGCCCCAGCATTTT. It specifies CASSESGGRSNQPQHF.

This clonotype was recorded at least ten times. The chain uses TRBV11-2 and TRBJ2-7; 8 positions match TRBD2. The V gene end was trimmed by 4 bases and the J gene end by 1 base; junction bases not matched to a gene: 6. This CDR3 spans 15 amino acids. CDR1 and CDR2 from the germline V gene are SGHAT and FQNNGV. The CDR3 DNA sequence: TGTGCCAGCAGCTCATACGGGGGGGATTCCTACGAGCAGTACTTC. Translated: CASSSYGGDSYEQYF.

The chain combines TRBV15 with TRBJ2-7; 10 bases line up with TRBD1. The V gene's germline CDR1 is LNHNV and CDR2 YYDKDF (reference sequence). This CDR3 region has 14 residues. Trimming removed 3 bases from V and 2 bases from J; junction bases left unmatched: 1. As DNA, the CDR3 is TGTGCCACCAGCAGGGACAGGGGGGCCTACGAGCAGTACTTC. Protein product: CATSRDRGAYEQYF.

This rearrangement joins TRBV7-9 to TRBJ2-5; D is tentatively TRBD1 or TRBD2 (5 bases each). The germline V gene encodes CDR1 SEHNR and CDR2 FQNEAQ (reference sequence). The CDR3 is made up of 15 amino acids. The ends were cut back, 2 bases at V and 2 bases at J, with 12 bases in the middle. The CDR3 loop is CASSLQGTGQETQYF. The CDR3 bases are TGTGCCAGCAGCTTACAGGGTACGGGACAAGAGACCCAGTACTTC.

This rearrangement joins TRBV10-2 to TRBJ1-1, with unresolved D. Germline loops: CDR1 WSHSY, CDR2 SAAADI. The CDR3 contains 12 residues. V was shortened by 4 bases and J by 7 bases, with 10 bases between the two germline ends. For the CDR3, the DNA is TGCGCCAGCAGTGGGACCGCGCATGAAGCTTTCTTT. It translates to CASSGTAHEAFF.

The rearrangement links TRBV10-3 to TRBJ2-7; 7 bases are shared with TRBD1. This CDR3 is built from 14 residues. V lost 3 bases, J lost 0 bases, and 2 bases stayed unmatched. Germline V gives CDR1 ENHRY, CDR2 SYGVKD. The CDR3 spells CAISEQGSSYEQYF. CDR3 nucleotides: TGTGCCATCAGTGAACAGGGGAGCTCCTACGAGCAGTACTTC.

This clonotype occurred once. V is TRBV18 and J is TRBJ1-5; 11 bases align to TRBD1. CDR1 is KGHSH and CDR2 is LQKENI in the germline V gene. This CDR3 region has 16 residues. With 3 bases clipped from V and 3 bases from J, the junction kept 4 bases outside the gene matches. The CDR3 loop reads CASSPGTGGINQPQHF. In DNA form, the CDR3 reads TGTGCCAGCTCACCGGGGACAGGGGGGATCAATCAGCCCCAGCATTTT.